This TCR beta chain was documented in a study of cytomegalovirus exposure and HLA in healthy donors (dated by TCRdb to the late 2010s). The study in broad terms: According to an earlier analysis of around 600 of the donors, 200 million or so T cells yielded 90 million to 140 million unique TCR beta sequences and 276 Gb of sequence data. Every discovery cohort repertoire had been produced on one sequencing platform. HLA typing included class I and class II loci at four-digit resolution. Donor age, sex, ethnicity and CMV serostatus were compiled alongside the repertoire data. On average, roughly 240,000 unique TCR beta nucleotide sequences were sequenced per donor among about 400 genotyped donors of the cohort, with around 19% of those sequences being non-productive. The genetic ancestry cluster associated with self-reported Caucasian donors included about four fifths of the 398 genotyped donors. A later genetic analysis used genome-wide SNP genotypes for about 60% of the roughly 700 donors, treating that subset as a discovery cohort. The later analysis used no new phenotypic data to find candidate immune exposures, relying instead on TCR beta sequences and their occurrence across donors. Besides the first cohort of some 670 subjects, a separate validation cohort made up of 120 or so different subjects was used. The aim of the study was to test whether cataloging public T cell receptors could identify signatures of past pathogen exposure. High-throughput TCR immunosequencing, statistical association of individual TCRs with disease status, and machine learning were combined to predict cytomegalovirus infection status. Using immunosequencing, the study profiled T cell repertoires from 550 to 750 subjects and related those repertoires to cytomegalovirus serostatus. A later analysis re-analyzed previously published TCR beta repertoires from roughly 600 donors and added high-resolution HLA genotyping to study TCR occurrence patterns. The number of donors typed differed by locus, with about 629-630 for A, B, C, DRB1 and DQB1, over 500 for DQA1, nearly 610 for DPA1, and some 470 for DPB1. Several DR-DQ haplotypes were treated as single units for association and clustering because of strong linkage in the cohort. An earlier analysis of 587 of the donors used high-throughput TCR beta sequencing to judge whether each TCR beta V gene segment behaved as functional or pseudogenic. An early release covering over 500 HLA-typed donors comprised 250 to 350 gigabases of sequencing data and 85 million to 100 million unique TCR sequences.

The library was built by means of the immunoSEQ multiplex PCR assay. The multiplex PCR relied on a mix of 60 forward primers for TCR Vbeta segments and 13 reverse primers for TCR Jbeta segments. The CDR3 region of rearranged TCR beta genes was amplified from genomic DNA with a multiplex PCR assay. The Illumina HiSeq System was used to sequence the amplified TCR beta libraries as 87-base-pair reads. Processing in the source paper ran as follows. In a later analysis, some 80 million unique TCR beta chains were counted across the roughly 700 repertoires, and roughly 11 million of these chains were shared by at least two donors. A nearest-neighbor algorithm error-corrected the raw reads and collapsed the reads into unique sequences, merging closely related sequences to remove PCR and sequencing errors. CDR3 sequences were aligned to IMGT reference sequences to assign V, D and J gene segments. Each retained sequence needed at least a six-nucleotide match to both a V gene segment and a J gene segment. A rearrangement counted as productive if the CDR3 had no stop codons and remained in frame with V and J, and every other rearrangement counted as non-productive. Following IMGT convention, CDR3 was defined as the stretch from the second conserved V-encoded cysteine up to the conserved J-encoded phenylalanine. In an earlier analysis of 550 to 650 of the donors, sequences lacking an unambiguous match to a single V gene segment were excluded. An earlier analysis of about 600 of the donors called V segments functional above 56.7% productive rearrangements and segregating when the between-donor standard deviation exceeded 5%. A statistical classification framework was built to diagnose cytomegalovirus status from the catalog of TCR beta chain sequences. In a later analysis, TCR nucleotide sequences were compared against IMGT/GENE-DB human TR gene sequences so that V and J genes could be assigned. A later analysis assigned CDR3 sequences and most-parsimonious VDJ recombination scenarios with the TCRdist pipeline. In a later analysis, each TCR beta chain was defined by its CDR3 amino acid sequence together with its V-gene family, and reads lacking a unique V-gene family were excluded. To address suspected cross-contamination and a sequencing artifact, a later analysis removed approximately 590 highly shared, low-generation-probability nucleotide sequences. In a later analysis, a clonal expansion index for each public chain was calculated from normalized within-repertoire ranks of inferred template counts. In a later analysis, generation probabilities were computed using a VDJ recombination model fitted to out-of-frame rearrangements, and the results were checked against IGoR. In a later analysis, hypergeometric tests were used to score TCR-TCR, TCR-HLA and TCR-CMV co-occurrence, with a repertoire-size bias correction applied to TCR pairs. To estimate false discovery rates, a later analysis permuted the HLA or CMV assignments 20 times. In a later analysis, co-occurring TCRs were grouped using DBSCAN, and TCRdist sequence similarity was added for clustering within HLA-allele-positive subsets. Co-occurrence clustering excluded repertoires with fewer than 30,000 or more than 120,000 public chains, plus five with anomalous nucleotide sharing. Here the immuneACCESS table is served through TCRdb, limited to in-frame sequences with V and J called. Missing clones are a known gap in these copies; in checked studies unresolved V genes cover under half, and the rest lacks a known reason. The V and J calls and clone size are taken from that table; D and trimming were inferred from the DNA. This sample gives roughly 100,000 clones in total; roughly 83% of them show up just once. Approximately 2.8% of the sample goes to the ten largest clones.

What the research found in general, with its limitations: It was suggested by the authors that the approach could potentially be generalized to other disease states and immunological phenotypes. When HLA alleles, especially DR and DQ, strongly co-occurred, TCR associations were difficult to assign to individual alleles. Broadly in line with IMGT annotations, most TCR beta V segments showed up in productive rearrangements about 87% or about 30% of the time in an earlier analysis of under 700 of the donors. At a false discovery rate of 0.05, a later analysis linked 16,000 or so TCR beta sequences to specific HLA alleles. Because HLA typing was missing for some donors at each locus, association tests included only the typed subset. The only immune exposure information available for the cohort was CMV serostatus. In the study, some 180 TCR beta chains were listed as associated with cytomegalovirus. A further reported finding was that TCR beta sequences accurately predicted the HLA-A and HLA-B alleles for most subjects in the first cohort. A cluster of highly shared sequence variants was judged likely to represent a technical artifact of the sequencing pipeline. Cytomegalovirus status was reported to be diagnosed by the classifier with high specificity and sensitivity in both the original and validation cohorts. Most TCR sequences were observed very rarely across donors, whereas some public TCRs were present in many individuals. A later analysis found that TCR association rates varied across HLA loci, with DRB1 alleles showing the most associated TCRs and HLA-C alleles the fewest. A later genetic analysis reported fewer N-insertions in productive TCRs among donors in an Asian-associated ancestry cluster than the roughly 700-donor mean. Compared with equally common non-associated chains, HLA-associated TCR beta chains in a later analysis were more clonally expanded and had lower generation probabilities. Linkage disequilibrium might explain the correlated functional status among segregating V segments, but an unknown experimental factor could not be ruled out. Roughly uniform sequencing depth across donors was assumed in presence/absence analyses, although this assumption may not hold. Some IMGT-functional V segments, including TRBV6-2 and TRBV6-3, could not be told apart with the 87-base-pair reads, so those segments were excluded. An association between a missense DCLRE1C variant and V-gene and J-gene trimming of TCR beta chains was found in a later genetic analysis and replicated in an independent cohort. Most CMV-associated TCR beta chains appeared to be HLA-restricted in a later analysis, and the HLA associations seemed to be driven largely by CMV exposure. According to a later analysis, parvovirus B19, influenza, CMV and Epstein-Barr virus appeared linked to several top co-occurrence clusters. Because counts were too low, roughly 18 rarely observed V segments, including chromosome 9 orphons, were left out of the earlier analysis of 587 of the donors. This cohort had only TCR beta chains sequenced, and the lack of alpha or paired-chain data limited which features could be detected. In vitro tests confirmed that three of the cytomegalovirus-associated TCR beta chains recognize cytomegalovirus antigens.

Spanning cysteine to phenylalanine, the CDR3 consists of 13 amino acids. Left in the record is the CDR3 DNA by itself, 39 bases read in frame from the first base. At the junction V is shortened by 5 bases and J by 12 bases, with 14 bases in between. The germline V gene gives CDR1 as SGHTA and CDR2 as FQGNSA. To note about this clone: Its target antigen remains unknown. No base-level quality is on record; no much larger clone is a single base apart.

The cohort was made up of approximately 700 healthy bone marrow donors. At the time of sampling, every cohort member was nominally healthy, though immune exposures that went unrecorded were likely present. The donor tested CMV seronegative and was one of the 352 seronegative cohort members. A peripheral blood sample was provided by each donor, and peripheral blood mononuclear cells were used for TCR beta sequencing. The Qiagen DNeasy Blood Extraction Kit was used to extract genomic DNA from the blood cell samples. The V gene is TRBV7-2 and the J gene is TRBJ1-6; TRBD1 is a possible D gene, resting on 5 matching bases. Specimen: PBMCs. The receptor was isolated from a man aged 35 to 55 in good health and CMV-seronegative. The sequenced DNA is TGTGCCAGCAGCCAATTACAGGAAGGACCCCTCCACTTT. This gives the protein CASSQLQEGPLHF.